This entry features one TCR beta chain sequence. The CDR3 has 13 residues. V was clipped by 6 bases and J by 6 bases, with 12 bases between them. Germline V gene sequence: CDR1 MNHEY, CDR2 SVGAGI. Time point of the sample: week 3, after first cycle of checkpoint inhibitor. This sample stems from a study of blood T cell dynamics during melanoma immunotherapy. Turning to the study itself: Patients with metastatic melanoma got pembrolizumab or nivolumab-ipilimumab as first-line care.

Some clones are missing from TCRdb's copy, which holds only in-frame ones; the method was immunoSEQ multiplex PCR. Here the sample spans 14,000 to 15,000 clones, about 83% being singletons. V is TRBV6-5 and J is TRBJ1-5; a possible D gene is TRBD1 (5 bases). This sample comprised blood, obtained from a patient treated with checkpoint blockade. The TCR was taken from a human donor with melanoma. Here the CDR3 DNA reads TGTGCCAGCAGCTCCTCCAGGGTTCAGCCCCAGCATTTT. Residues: CASSSSRVQPQHF.